These 20 T cell receptor beta chains share one sample of origin, sequenced in a study of blood T cell repertoires in COVID-19. Only in-frame clones appear in the TCRdb table, and some are missing; sequencing was by immunoSEQ multiplex PCR. Among around 110,000 clones listed, under 90% were seen once. The specimen sequenced was peripheral blood. The receptors stem from a woman in her seventies with acute or convalescent COVID-19.

This clone was detected once. The CDR3 DNA follows: TGCGCCAGCAGCCAGGTGGAGGTAGGAGATGAAAAACTGTTTTTT. Its protein product is CASSQVEVGDEKLFF. V is TRBV4-1 and J is TRBJ1-4, with D unclear. V gave up 3 bases and J gave up 6 bases, with 14 bases separating them. The CDR3 covers 15 residues. Germline V gene sequence: CDR1 MGHRA, CDR2 YSYEKL.

The V and J genes are TRBV19 and TRBJ2-7, with TRBD2 matching over 15 bases. The trim removed 5 bases at V and 3 bases at J, leaving 5 bases unmatched. The germline CDR1 and CDR2 sequences are LNHDA and SQIVND (reference sequence). This CDR3 contains 16 residues. The CDR3 DNA reads TGTGCCAGTAGTGAGGGACTAGCGGGGGGAAACTACGAGCAGTACTTC. It translates to CASSEGLAGGNYEQYF.

The rearrangement links TRBV7-9 to TRBJ2-1; TRBD2 is a possible D gene (5 bases). This CDR3 is built from 16 residues. Germline CDR1 and CDR2: SEHNR and FQNEAQ (reference sequence). Trimming cost V 1 base and J 2 bases, with 12 bases left between them. The CDR3 sequence: CASSLGLGEAYNEQFF. CDR3 nucleotide sequence: TGTGCCAGCAGCTTAGGATTGGGAGAAGCCTACAATGAGCAGTTCTTC.

The CDR3 DNA sequence: TGTGCCAGCAGCGTAGCTGGACAGGGAAACTATGGCTACACCTTC. Translating it yields CASSVAGQGNYGYTF. The rearrangement links TRBV9 to TRBJ1-2; TRBD1 matches 8 bases. Trimming removed 0 bases from V and 2 bases from J; junction bases left unmatched: 3. Germline V gene sequence: CDR1 SGDLS, CDR2 YYNGEE. The CDR3 has 15 amino acids.

This chain uses TRBV5-6 with TRBJ1-2; 8 positions agree with TRBD1. The germline V gene has CDR1 SGHDT and CDR2 YYEEEE. Germline trimming cut 1 base from V and 12 bases from J; bases unmatched to any gene: 2. The length of the CDR3 is 11 residues. CDR3 DNA sequence: TGTGCCAGCAGCTTGACAGGGGGGAACACCTTC. This encodes CASSLTGGNTF.

A few counts support this clone. The CDR3 loop reads CASSGDRGHYEQYV. As DNA, the CDR3 is TGTGCCAGCAGTGGGGACAGGGGGCACTACGAGCAGTACGTC. This chain links TRBV2 with TRBJ2-7; 12 bases agree with TRBD1. After removal of 4 bases from V and 3 bases from J, the junction contained 1 base not matched to a gene. Germline CDR1 reads SNHLY; CDR2 reads FYNNEI. This CDR3 spans 14 amino acids.

This rearrangement joins TRBV6-5 to TRBJ1-1, with D uncertain. The V gene's germline CDR1 is MNHEY and CDR2 SVGAGI. This CDR3 spans 15 amino acids. Trimming removed 3 bases at V and 5 bases at J, with 16 bases between. The CDR3 loop reads CASSYRPGGDTEAFF. The CDR3 coding sequence is TGTGCCAGCAGTTATCGCCCGGGCGGGGATACTGAAGCTTTCTTT.

In this sample, this clone turned up a few times. The chain employs TRBV5-4 and TRBJ1-1; 11 bases line up with TRBD1. The J segment lost 5 bases and the V segment lost 5 bases, leaving 11 bases of the junction unmatched. The CDR3 runs to 16 residues. Germline V gene lookup returns CDR1 SGHNT and CDR2 YYREEE (reference sequence). CDR3 sequence reads: CASRRGTGGGETEAFF. The CDR3 bases are TGTGCCAGCAGACGAGGGACAGGGGGGGGAGAAACTGAAGCTTTCTTT. Using reference TRBV5-4 and TRBJ1-1 for the parts outside the CDR3, the full variable domain is ETGVTQSPTHLIKTRGQQVTLRCSSQSGHNTVSWYQQALGQGPQFIFQYYREEENGRGNFPPRFSGLQFPNYSSELNVNALELDDSALYLCASRRGTGGGETEAFFGQGTRLTVV.

The CDR3 nucleotides are TGTGCCAGTAGCTCCCAGGGGATAGGGGAGCTGTTTTTT. It yields the protein CASSSQGIGELFF. The chain employs TRBV19 and TRBJ2-2; TRBD1 is a possible D gene (6 bases). The CDR3 runs 13 residues. Trimming took off 6 bases at V and 8 bases at J, with 13 bases between the two ends. Germline CDR1 is LNHDA and CDR2 is SQIVND (reference sequence). The whole variable domain, remainder taken from reference TRBV19 and TRBJ2-2, is DGGITQSPKYLFRKEGQNVTLSCEQNLNHDAMYWYRQDPGQGLRLIYYSQIVNDFQKGDIAEGYSVSREKKESFPLTVTSAQKNPTAFYLCASSSQGIGELFFGEGSRLTVL.

This chain joins TRBV30 and TRBJ1-5, with no clear D. The CDR3 length is 12 residues. Germline CDR1 is GTSNPN and CDR2 is SVGIG (reference sequence). Trimming removed 1 base from V and 4 bases from J, with 5 bases in between. CDR3 sequence: CAWSDRNQPQHF. DNA of the CDR3: TGTGCCTGGAGTGACCGGAATCAGCCCCAGCATTTT. The full variable domain, completed using reference TRBV30 and TRBJ1-5, is SQTIHQWPATLVQPVGSPLSLECTVEGTSNPNLYWYRQAAGRGLQLLFYSVGIGQISSEVPQNLSASRPQDRQFILSSKKLLLSDSGFYLCAWSDRNQPQHFGDGTRLSIL.

CDR3 amino acids: CASKGEGTREAFF. CDR3 in DNA: TGTGCCAGCAAAGGGGAAGGAACGCGTGAAGCTTTCTTT. The V call is TRBV6-5, the J call TRBJ1-1; D may be TRBD1 (5 bases). This CDR3 is 13 amino acids long. V lost 7 bases, J lost 7 bases, and 16 bases lay in between. Germline values: CDR1 MNHEY, CDR2 SVGAGI.

This chain uses TRBV29-1 with TRBJ2-5; possibly TRBD2 for D (5 bases). Germline CDR1 and CDR2: SQVTM and ANQGSEA. The CDR3 runs to 16 residues. Trimming cost V 0 bases and J 2 bases, with 16 bases left between them. The CDR3 nucleotides read TGCAGCGTTGAAGATAACTGGAGTAGCGATCAAGAGACCCAGTACTTC. As protein: CSVEDNWSSDQETQYF.

The chain is built from TRBV7-9 and TRBJ2-2; perhaps TRBD1 as D (6 bases). V was clipped by 3 bases and J by 2 bases, with 13 bases between them. The CDR3 sequence is 16 residues long. CDR1 is SEHNR, CDR2 FQNEAQ, per germline (reference sequence). CDR3 region: CASSFTGTGNTGELFF. The CDR3 bases are TGTGCCAGCAGCTTTACAGGGACCGGAAACACCGGGGAGCTGTTTTTT.

The gene calls are TRBV5-8 and TRBJ2-3, with D perhaps matching TRBD1 (6 bases). This CDR3 region has 15 residues. V shed 3 bases and J shed 6 bases, with 17 bases lying between them. Per the germline V gene, CDR1 is SGHTS and CDR2 is YDEGEE. CDR3 loop: CASSSIQGAKDTQYF. For the CDR3, the DNA is TGTGCCAGCAGCTCAATACAGGGCGCCAAGGATACGCAGTATTTT. The variable domain in full, completed from reference TRBV5-8 and TRBJ2-3, reads EAGVTQSPTHLIKTRGQQATLRCSPISGHTSVYWYQQALGLGLQFLLWYDEGEERNRGNFPPRFSGRQFPNYSSELNVNALELEDSALYLCASSSIQGAKDTQYFGPGTRLTVL.

This clone has more than one count but fewer than ten. The chain combines TRBV2 with TRBJ1-2; 12 bases map to TRBD1. Germline lookup yields CDR1 SNHLY and CDR2 FYNNEI. Germline trimming cut 4 bases from V and 4 bases from J; bases unmatched to any gene: 4. The CDR3 loop spans 15 amino acids. In nucleotides, the CDR3 is TGTGCCAGCAGTGTCGGGACAGGGGGCCGCTATGGCTACACCTTC. Residues: CASSVGTGGRYGYTF.

V is TRBV3-1 (or the pseudogene TRBV3-2) and J is TRBJ2-7; D not resolved. CDR1 is LGHDT, CDR2 YNNKEL, per germline (reference sequence). Trimming pared 0 bases from V and 7 bases from J, leaving 4 bases between. There are 11 residues in the CDR3. DNA for the CDR3: TGTGCCAGCAGCCAAGAGGCAGAGCAGTACTTC. Translated: CASSQEAEQYF.

As for this clone: This is likely a read error, given that the CDR3 carries no conserved phenylalanine or tryptophan at its end. Because the CDR3's place on the DNA is in doubt, the DNA is left out and the CDR3 is given as listed by TCRdb. CDR3 sequence: CASSQTGEATL. The chain employs TRBV3-1 (or the pseudogene TRBV3-2) and TRBJ1-1; TRBD1 is the table's D call and was not checked against the DNA. The CDR3 extends over 11 residues, inclusive of both ends. Germline-derived CDR1 and CDR2 are LGHDT and YNNKEL (reference sequence).

The chain has TRBV6-2 or TRBV6-3 and TRBJ1-5; 8 positions agree with TRBD1. Germline V gene data show CDR1 as MNHEY and CDR2 as SVGEGT. The J segment lost 4 bases and the V segment lost 6 bases, leaving 11 bases of the junction unmatched. The CDR3 length is 16 residues. The CDR3 sequence: CASSQPLGQGNQPQHF. In DNA, the CDR3 is TGTGCCAGCAGCCAACCTCTAGGACAGGGAAATCAGCCCCAGCATTTT.

The table lists this clone with a count of one. The J gene is TRBJ1-1, the V gene TRBV7-9; D perhaps matches TRBD1 (5 bases). Trimming took 1 base from V and 3 from J, leaving 18 bases between them. Germline assignment: CDR1 SEHNR and CDR2 FQNEAQ (reference sequence). This CDR3 has 17 residues. Here the CDR3 DNA reads TGTGCCAGCAGCTTAGGTCACGGGCCTGGCAGGGACACTGAAGCTTTCTTT. This codes for CASSLGHGPGRDTEAFF.

The V call is TRBV14, the J call TRBJ1-5; D perhaps matches TRBD1 (5 bases). Trimming cost V 0 bases and J 1 base, with 7 bases left between them. In germline, CDR1 is SGHDN, CDR2 FVKESK. The CDR3 spans 15 residues. CDR3 DNA sequence: TGTGCCAGCAGCCAAGAGACAGTGAGCAATCAGCCCCAGCATTTT. Its protein product is CASSQETVSNQPQHF. Full variable domain (rest looked up from reference TRBV14 and TRBJ1-5): EAGVTQFPSHSVIEKGQTVTLRCDPISGHDNLYWYRRVMGKEIKFLLHFVKESKQDESGMPNNRFLAERTGGTYSTLKVQPAELEDSGVYFCASSQETVSNQPQHFGDGTRLSIL.